Listed here are 5 T cell receptor beta chains from one sample, sequenced in a study of CD4 T cells in relation to SARS-CoV-2 and coronaviruses. These receptors are not linked to any known antigen. Assay used: immunoSEQ multiplex PCR; TCRdb lists only in-frame clones, some missing. This sample has some 45,000 clones, with around 79% found just once. The sample was naive CD4+ T cells from PBMCs, cultured in vitro. The subset here: naive CD4+ T cells isolated by negative enrichment. The source of these receptors is an adult with COVID-19.

The rearrangement uses TRBV9 and TRBJ2-5, with TRBD2 as a possible D gene (7 bases). The V gene lost 2 bases and the J gene lost 5 bases, with 13 bases spanning the gap. Germline assignment: CDR1 SGDLS and CDR2 YYNGEE. The CDR3 is 14 residues long. The CDR3 DNA reads TGTGCCAGCAGCGTGGGAGGGGGATGGGAGACCCAGTACTTC. This translates into CASSVGGGWETQYF. Full variable domain (remainder filled in from reference TRBV9 and TRBJ2-5): DSGVTQTPKHLITATGQRVTLRCSPRSGDLSVYWYQQSLDQGLQFLIQYYNGEERAKGNILERFSAQQFPDLHSELNLSSLELGDSALYFCASSVGGGWETQYFGPGTRLLVL.

V and J are TRBV28 and TRBJ2-7; D is uncertain. The CDR3 length is 14 residues. Germline V gene data show CDR1 as MDHEN and CDR2 as SYDVKM. V lost 3 bases and J lost 4, with 13 bases in between. CDR3 region: CASSFSPREYEQYF. Here the CDR3 DNA reads TGTGCCAGCAGTTTTTCTCCGAGAGAATACGAGCAGTACTTC.

This clone appeared a few times. The chain employs TRBV3-1 (or the pseudogene TRBV3-2) and TRBJ2-1, with 8 positions matching TRBD2. Germline CDR1 reads LGHDT; CDR2 reads YNNKEL (reference sequence). The CDR3 contains 12 residues. V lost 8 bases, J lost 15 bases, and 12 bases stayed unmatched. The CDR3 protein is CASGGSGSRLFF. The CDR3 nucleotides are TGTGCCAGCGGGGGAAGCGGGAGCCGCCTGTTCTTC.

This clone was recorded once. This chain joins TRBV4-1 and TRBJ2-3; 11 positions match TRBD2. CDR1 MGHRA and CDR2 YSYEKL come from the germline V gene. The CDR3 runs to 19 residues. V was pared by 2 bases and J by 2 bases, with 12 bases of the junction left unmatched. The CDR3 DNA is TGCGCCAGCAGCCAAATTGGTCTAGCGGGAGGAAAGGACACAGATACGCAGTATTTT. Translated: CASSQIGLAGGKDTDTQYF.

CDR3 nucleotide sequence: TGTGCCAGCAGCGCGGACAACGCTAACTATGGCTACACCTTC. This codes for CASSADNANYGYTF. This chain links TRBV7-8 with TRBJ1-2, with a tentative D call TRBD1 (5 bases). Looked up from germline, CDR1 is SGHVS and CDR2 is FQNEAQ. V was shortened by 5 bases and J by 0 bases, with 10 bases between the two germline ends. The CDR3 loop spans 14 amino acids.